This paragraph covers one T cell receptor beta chain sequence. CDR1 and CDR2 from the germline V gene are SQVTM and ANQGSEA. V was trimmed by 2 bases and J by 2 bases, leaving 13 bases between them. The CDR3 extends over 15 amino acids. Alongside a J-beta primer mix, a sample-barcoded 5' primer served in a second PCR lasting roughly 7 to 11 cycles. Each TCR beta cDNA got a 12-nucleotide random molecular identifier. Using its own MiXCR run on the 5' RACE reads, TCRdb lists one record per CDR3 protein. The sample holds 650,000 to 700,000 distinct CDR3 sequences; approximately 52% are singletons and the top ten take 13%. This record comes from a study of blood T cells in healthy people across ages.

The sample consisted of blood. This sequence was found in a woman older than 75 in good health. This chain links TRBV29-1 with TRBJ2-1; possibly TRBD1 for D (5 bases). In DNA form, the CDR3 reads TGCAGCGTTGAAACATGGACAAGGGCCTACAATGAGCAGTTCTTC. This gives the protein CSVETWTRAYNEQFF.